This TCR beta chain was documented in a study of OX40 agonist ivuxolimab in advanced cancers. Looking at the study overall: Patients with hepatocellular carcinoma, melanoma, renal cell or head and neck cancer made up the dose-escalation patients.

Sequencing was performed with immunoSEQ multiplex PCR; in TCRdb, only in-frame clones are kept and a portion is missing. The sample carries some 80,000 clones, roughly 86% recorded once. Turning to this clone: Its antigen is not identified.

Blood sampling took place at baseline, cycle 4 day 1, and cycle 7 day 1. General study points: Partial responders dosed at 0.1-3.0 mg/kg displayed clonal expansion ranking among the lowest.

Per germline, CDR1 KGHSH and CDR2 LQKENI. CDR3 size: 14 residues. V gave up 3 bases and J gave up 5 bases, with 10 bases separating them. The source is an adult with an advanced solid tumor such as melanoma, head and neck, liver or kidney cancer. The chain carries TRBV18 and TRBJ2-2; D is undetermined. The specimen comprised CD4+ or CD8+ T cells sorted from blood, sampled in a trial of the OX40 agonist ivuxolimab. The CDR3 is CASSPPVRTGELFF. DNA of the CDR3: TGTGCCAGCTCACCCCCGGTGAGGACCGGGGAGCTGTTTTTT. The full variable domain, in which reference TRBV18 and TRBJ2-2 provide the parts outside the CDR3, is NAGVMQNPRHLVRRRGQEARLRCSPMKGHSHVYWYRQLPEEGLKFMVYLQKENIIDESGMPKERFSAEFPKEGPSILRIQQVVRGDSAAYFCASSPPVRTGELFFGEGSRLTVL.